The 27 T cell receptor beta chains given below trace back to one sample, sequenced in a study of blood T cell repertoires in COVID-19. Profiled with immunoSEQ multiplex PCR; TCRdb holds only in-frame clones, not every one. This table has 60,000 to 75,000 clones, around 90% appearing once. The sample was peripheral blood. All receptors come from a man in his fifties or sixties with active COVID-19.

The chain uses TRBV19 and TRBJ2-7, with D possibly matching TRBD1 (6 bases). Germline values: CDR1 LNHDA, CDR2 SQIVND (reference sequence). The CDR3 spans 12 residues. The V end lost 9 bases, the J end lost 1 base, and 10 bases lay between the germline ends. The CDR3 sequence is CARGDKSYEQYF. In nucleotides, the CDR3 is TGTGCCAGGGGGGACAAATCCTACGAGCAGTACTTC. Full variable domain (outside the CDR3, taken from reference TRBV19 and TRBJ2-7): DGGITQSPKYLFRKEGQNVTLSCEQNLNHDAMYWYRQDPGQGLRLIYYSQIVNDFQKGDIAEGYSVSREKKESFPLTVTSAQKNPTAFYLCARGDKSYEQYFGPGTRLTVT.

The genes are TRBV29-1 and TRBJ2-3; maybe TRBD1 (6 bases). The CDR3 loop spans 11 amino acids. V was cut by 7 bases and J by 5 bases, with 10 bases left in between. Germline V gene data show CDR1 as SQVTM and CDR2 as ANQGSEA. This CDR3 is CSGQAGDTQYF. The CDR3 DNA reads as TGCAGCGGACAGGCCGGAGATACGCAGTATTTT.

This clone appeared once. The chain uses TRBV4-1 and TRBJ2-5, with TRBD2 matching 16 bases. Germline CDR1 is MGHRA and CDR2 is YSYEKL. CDR3 length equals 16 residues. The J segment lost 2 bases and the V segment lost 5 bases, leaving 2 bases of the junction unmatched. The CDR3 loop reads CASSSGLAGGQETQYF. In nucleotides, the CDR3 is TGCGCCAGCAGCTCGGGACTAGCGGGAGGGCAAGAGACCCAGTACTTC.

The CDR3: CASSDRGQGYGYTF. As DNA, the CDR3 is TGTGCCAGTAGCGACAGGGGGCAGGGCTATGGCTACACCTTC. V and J are TRBV19 and TRBJ1-2; 10 bases map to TRBD1. The CDR3 contains 14 residues. Trimming removed 6 bases from V and 4 bases from J; junction bases left unmatched: 5. Germline-derived CDR1 and CDR2 are LNHDA and SQIVND (reference sequence).

This clone showed up just once. V usage is TRBV19 and J usage is TRBJ1-5; 9 nucleotides align to TRBD1. This CDR3 spans 14 amino acids. Germline assignment: CDR1 LNHDA and CDR2 SQIVND (reference sequence). V was pared by 3 bases and J by 7 bases, with 4 bases of the junction left unmatched. The CDR3 here is CASSIGQGRQPQHF. The CDR3 DNA is TGTGCCAGTAGTATTGGACAGGGGAGGCAGCCCCAGCATTTT.

V is TRBV30 and J is TRBJ1-2, with D possibly TRBD1 on 5 matching bases. Germline CDR1 GTSNPN, CDR2 SVGIG (reference sequence). The V end was cut by 3 bases, the J end by 0 bases, with 20 bases between. The CDR3 sequence is 17 residues long. CDR3 residues: CAWSTPRTHRTNYGYTF. The CDR3 coding sequence is TGTGCCTGGAGCACCCCCCGGACACATAGAACTAACTATGGCTACACCTTC.

The chain carries TRBV28 and TRBJ2-2, with 11 bases that match TRBD2. V shed 6 bases, J shed 6 bases, and the junction held 9 bases outside the gene matches. The CDR3 consists of 16 residues. CDR1 and CDR2 (germline): MDHEN, SYDVKM. CDR3 DNA sequence: TGTGCCAGCAGCCCCTCACCGGGACTAGCGGCCGGGGAGCTGTTTTTT. The encoded protein is CASSPSPGLAAGELFF.

The V and J genes are TRBV27 and TRBJ2-7; TRBD2 agrees at 13 bases. The length of the CDR3 is 16 residues. Germline V gene data show CDR1 as MNHEY and CDR2 as SMNVEV (reference sequence). J gave up 7 bases and V 6 bases, and 12 bases lay outside the gene matches. The CDR3 nucleotides are TGTGCCAGCAGGGGAACTAGCGGGGGGGTACTCTGGGAGCAGTACTTC. It is translated as CASRGTSGGVLWEQYF.

The CDR3 spells CASSQRGQGGGEKLFF. The DNA for the CDR3 is TGTGCCAGCAGCCAACGCGGACAGGGTGGAGGGGAAAAACTGTTTTTT. The chain joins TRBV11-2 to TRBJ1-4, with TRBD1 matching 8 bases. The V gene's germline CDR1 is SGHAT and CDR2 FQNNGV. This CDR3 contains 16 residues. V shed 5 bases, J shed 8 bases, and the junction held 13 bases outside the gene matches.

This chain uses TRBV19 with TRBJ1-1; D is uncertain. The germline V gene has CDR1 LNHDA and CDR2 SQIVND (reference sequence). With 3 bases removed from V and 1 base from J, the gap between germline ends came to 9 bases. This CDR3 has 14 residues. CDR3 in amino acids: CASSIQISNTEAFF. CDR3 nucleotides: TGTGCCAGTAGTATTCAGATATCGAACACTGAAGCTTTCTTT. The whole variable domain, remainder taken from reference TRBV19 and TRBJ1-1, is DGGITQSPKYLFRKEGQNVTLSCEQNLNHDAMYWYRQDPGQGLRLIYYSQIVNDFQKGDIAEGYSVSREKKESFPLTVTSAQKNPTAFYLCASSIQISNTEAFFGQGTRLTVV.

This chain links TRBV5-6 with TRBJ2-1; TRBD2 agrees at 7 bases. Germline loops: CDR1 SGHDT, CDR2 YYEEEE. The CDR3 is made up of 17 amino acids. Unmatched junction bases numbered 17, after V lost 4 bases and J lost 7 bases. The CDR3 DNA sequence: TGTGCCAGCAGCCCCCCAGGAGGTATGGCGGGAGAAAATGAGCAGTTCTTC. Its protein is CASSPPGGMAGENEQFF.

This sequence joins TRBV19 and TRBJ2-1; D is possibly TRBD2 (7 bases). Germline CDR1 and CDR2: LNHDA and SQIVND (reference sequence). This CDR3 is 17 amino acids long. V was cut by 6 bases and J by 4 bases, with 22 bases left in between. The CDR3, as DNA: TGTGCCAGTAGGGAGGGAGGGGGATATTATTATTACAATGAGCAGTTCTTC. Protein: CASREGGGYYYYNEQFF.

The rearrangement joins TRBV28 to TRBJ1-2; 9 nucleotides line up with TRBD1. CDR1 and CDR2 (germline): MDHEN, SYDVKM. This CDR3 spans 16 amino acids. V dropped 3 bases and J dropped 3; count of bases not matched to a gene: 8. The CDR3 is CASSFADRGGDYGYTF. In DNA form, the CDR3 reads TGTGCCAGCAGTTTTGCGGACAGGGGCGGCGACTATGGCTACACCTTC.

V usage is TRBV14 and J usage is TRBJ2-7; D not certain. Germline CDR1 and CDR2: SGHDN and FVKESK. The V gene lost 3 bases and the J gene lost 1 base, with 10 bases spanning the gap. CDR3 size: 14 residues. The CDR3 DNA reads TGTGCCAGCAGCCAGAGCCGCAATTCCTACGAGCAGTACTTC. Translating it yields CASSQSRNSYEQYF.

The CDR3 nucleotides are TGCGCCAGCCACCCCCAGACAGGGACGCGTGGAAACACCATATATTTT. It codes for CASHPQTGTRGNTIYF. The V and J genes are TRBV23-1 and TRBJ1-3; 7 bases are shared with TRBD1. TRBV23-1 has ORF status, its function being uncertain. V shed 8 bases, J shed 3 bases, and the junction held 13 bases outside the gene matches. The CDR3 totals 16 residues.

This clone was seen only a few times. The J gene is TRBJ1-5, the V gene TRBV7-9, with 10 bases matching TRBD1. The CDR3 has 14 amino acids. The germline V gene has CDR1 SEHNR and CDR2 FQNEAQ (reference sequence). Trimming took 5 bases from V and 5 from J; bases not matched to a gene: 3. CDR3 nucleotides: TGTGCCAGCAGCCCAGGGACAGGGGATCAGCCCCAGCATTTT. Translated, it gives CASSPGTGDQPQHF.

The rearrangement joins TRBV5-6 to TRBJ2-5; tentatively, D is TRBD2 (5 bases). The germline V gene encodes CDR1 SGHDT and CDR2 YYEEEE. The germline V and J ends were trimmed by 2 bases and 9 bases, with 17 bases remaining between them. The length of the CDR3 is 14 residues. Written as DNA, the CDR3 is TGTGCCAGCAGCTTCTGGGGTGCGGGTGTGGCCCAGTACTTC. Translating gives CASSFWGAGVAQYF.

V gene TRBV18 combines with J gene TRBJ1-4; unclear D gene. CDR3 length: 15 amino acids. Trimming stripped 4 bases from V and 0 bases from J, with 9 bases between. The V gene's germline CDR1 is KGHSH and CDR2 LQKENI. CDR3 region: CASSLWSSTNEKLFF. CDR3 bases: TGTGCCAGCTCACTGTGGAGCTCAACTAATGAAAAACTGTTTTTT. Supplemented by reference TRBV18 and TRBJ1-4, the full variable domain reads NAGVMQNPRHLVRRRGQEARLRCSPMKGHSHVYWYRQLPEEGLKFMVYLQKENIIDESGMPKERFSAEFPKEGPSILRIQQVVRGDSAAYFCASSLWSSTNEKLFFGSGTQLSVL.

This clone is medium-sized within its sample. The CDR3 DNA follows: TGCAGCGTTGAAGGGAGGCGATACGCTGAAGCTTTCTTT. It specifies CSVEGRRYAEAFF. The rearrangement uses TRBV29-1 and TRBJ1-1; D unresolved. Germline CDR1 SQVTM, CDR2 ANQGSEA. V shed 1 base and J shed 6 bases, with 12 bases lying between them. CDR3 length equals 13 residues. The full variable domain, completed using reference TRBV29-1 and TRBJ1-1, is SAVISQKPSRDICQRGTSLTIQCQVDSQVTMMFWYRQQPGQSLTLIATANQGSEATYESGFVIDKFPISRPNLTFSTLTVSNMSPEDSSIYLCSVEGRRYAEAFFGQGTRLTVV.

This sequence joins TRBV21-1 and TRBJ2-2; TRBD2 is taken as the D call from the table, unchecked against the DNA. TRBV21-1 is noted as a pseudogene. The CDR3 runs 20 residues. Here the CDR3 reads CASSLLNTGTSRSNTGELFF. CDR3 in DNA: TGTGCCAGCAGCTTACTGAACACCGGGACTAGCAGATCGAACACCGGGGAGCTGTTTTTT.

The chain employs TRBV5-1 and TRBJ1-3; 12 bases map to TRBD1. The germline CDR1 and CDR2 sequences are SGHRS and YFSETQ. This CDR3 contains 15 residues. With 5 bases clipped from V and 2 bases from J, the junction kept 2 bases outside the gene matches. The CDR3 spells CASRRDRGPGNTIYF. The CDR3 bases are TGCGCCAGCAGACGGGACAGGGGGCCTGGAAACACCATATATTTT.

This clone turned up a few times. The CDR3 reads CASSKDSPWTEAFF. CDR3 bases: TGTGCCAGCAGTAAGGACAGTCCGTGGACTGAAGCTTTCTTT. The gene calls are TRBV6-5 and TRBJ1-1; the D gene is possibly TRBD1 (6 bases). The CDR3 is made up of 14 amino acids. Trimming stripped 5 bases from V and 5 bases from J, with 15 bases between. Germline values: CDR1 MNHEY, CDR2 SVGAGI.

The rearrangement uses TRBV27 and TRBJ2-7; the D is unclear. V lost 2 bases, J lost 6 bases, and 8 bases lay in between. The CDR3 runs to 12 residues. CDR1 is MNHEY and CDR2 is SMNVEV in the germline V gene (reference sequence). The DNA of the CDR3 is TGTGCCAGCAGTTTAGTCTACGGCGAGCAGTACTTC. Its protein product is CASSLVYGEQYF.

The V and J genes are TRBV2 and TRBJ1-3; a possible D gene is TRBD1 (5 bases). Trimming removed 9 bases from V and 2 bases from J, with 11 bases in between. Germline V gene data show CDR1 as SNHLY and CDR2 as FYNNEI. This CDR3 spans 13 amino acids. Here the CDR3 reads CARQDGPGNTIYF. CDR3 nucleotide sequence: TGTGCCAGACAGGATGGCCCTGGAAACACCATATATTTT.

This chain connects TRBV5-4 to TRBJ1-2, with 7 bases identical to TRBD1. Per the germline V gene, CDR1 is SGHNT and CDR2 is YYREEE (reference sequence). The CDR3 runs 15 residues. The V gene end was trimmed by 3 bases and the J gene end by 5 bases; junction bases not matched to a gene: 10. The CDR3 loop reads CASSSWDSSRYGYTF. DNA for the CDR3: TGTGCCAGCAGCTCCTGGGACAGCTCCCGATATGGCTACACCTTC.

This chain uses TRBV7-2 with TRBJ2-7; 11 positions match TRBD2. J was trimmed by 2 bases and V by 0 bases; bases with no gene match: 6. The CDR3 sequence is 17 residues long. CDR1 and CDR2 (germline): SGHTA, FQGNSA. DNA of the CDR3: TGTGCCAGCAGCTTAGCGCCCGGGACTAGCGGTACCTACGAGCAGTACTTC. Protein product: CASSLAPGTSGTYEQYF.

CDR3 protein: CASSIPGTGPYEQYF. DNA for the CDR3: TGTGCCAGTAGTATTCCCGGGACAGGCCCCTACGAGCAGTACTTC. This rearrangement joins TRBV19 to TRBJ2-7; TRBD1 matches 8 bases. Trimming cost V 3 bases and J 2 bases; bases outside gene matches: 6. The germline V gene has CDR1 LNHDA and CDR2 SQIVND (reference sequence). CDR3 size: 15 residues. Full variable domain (remainder filled in from reference TRBV19 and TRBJ2-7): DGGITQSPKYLFRKEGQNVTLSCEQNLNHDAMYWYRQDPGQGLRLIYYSQIVNDFQKGDIAEGYSVSREKKESFPLTVTSAQKNPTAFYLCASSIPGTGPYEQYFGPGTRLTVT.